These 5 T cell receptor beta chains share one sample of origin, sequenced in a study of T cells in Graves' hyperthyroidism and ophthalmopathy. The source material, RNA transcripts, was used to amplify TCR beta CDR3 regions. The HTBI set primed first-round TCR CDR3 RT-PCR. Using its own MiXCR run on the multiplex PCR reads, TCRdb lists one record per CDR3 protein. This sample carries approximately 610,000 distinct CDR3 sequences, under 15% of them seen once, and the ten largest clones take 3.5% to 4.5%. Sequencing was performed on blood. These receptors originate from a woman aged 40-49 years with Graves' ophthalmopathy.

This clonotype was observed a handful of times. The genes are TRBV7-2 and TRBJ2-2; 8 bases line up with TRBD1. The CDR3 has 14 residues. V gave up 3 bases and J gave up 6 bases; unmatched junction bases: 3. The germline V gene has CDR1 SGHTA and CDR2 FQGNSA. The CDR3, as DNA: TGTGCCAGCAGCTTCCGGACAGGGCCCGGGGAGCTGTTTTTT. This gives the protein CASSFRTGPGELFF.

This clonotype was seen repeatedly, ten times or more. This rearrangement joins TRBV2 to TRBJ2-7, with 9 bases aligning to TRBD1. This CDR3 contains 13 residues. The V gene end was trimmed by 5 bases and the J gene end by 7 bases; junction bases not matched to a gene: 6. Germline loops: CDR1 SNHLY, CDR2 FYNNEI. The CDR3 sequence: CASSRDRVWEQYF. CDR3 sequence (DNA): TGTGCCAGCAGTAGGGACAGGGTGTGGGAGCAGTACTTC.

This clonotype turned up a few times. The rearrangement uses TRBV18 and TRBJ2-4, with TRBD1 matching 8 bases. Trimming removed 5 bases from V and 7 bases from J; junction bases left unmatched: 4. This CDR3 has 13 amino acids. Looked up from germline, CDR1 is KGHSH and CDR2 is LQKENI. The CDR3 coding sequence is TGTGCCAGCTCATCCACAGGGGGGAACATTCAGTACTTC. Translated, it gives CASSSTGGNIQYF.

This clonotype was detected many times. The chain couples TRBV6-4 to TRBJ2-7, with 9 bases lining up with TRBD1. The germline gives CDR1 MRHNA, CDR2 SNTAGT. The CDR3 extends over 16 amino acids. Trimming cost V 2 bases and J 5 bases; bases outside gene matches: 10. CDR3 sequence reads: CASSDVMGQGEDEQYF. CDR3 nucleotides: TGTGCCAGCAGTGACGTCATGGGACAGGGAGAGGACGAGCAGTACTTC.

V and J are TRBV20-1 and TRBJ1-3; 7 bases are a match to TRBD1. The germline V gene encodes CDR1 DFQATT and CDR2 SNEGSKA (reference sequence). The CDR3 extends over 14 amino acids. V lost 1 base and J lost 3; bases outside the gene matches: 3. CDR3 sequence reads: CSARGGTVGNTIYF. DNA of the CDR3: TGCAGTGCTAGAGGGGGGACAGTTGGAAACACCATATATTTT.